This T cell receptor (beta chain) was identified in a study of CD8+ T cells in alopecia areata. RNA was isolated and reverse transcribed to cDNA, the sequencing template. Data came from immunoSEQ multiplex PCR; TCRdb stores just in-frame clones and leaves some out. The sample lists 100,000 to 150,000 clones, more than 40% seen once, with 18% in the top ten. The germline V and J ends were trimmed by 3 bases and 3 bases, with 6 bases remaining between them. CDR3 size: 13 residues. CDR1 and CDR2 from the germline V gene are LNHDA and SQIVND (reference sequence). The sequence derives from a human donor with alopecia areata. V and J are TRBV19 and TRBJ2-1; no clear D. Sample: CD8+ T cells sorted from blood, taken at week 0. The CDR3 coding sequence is TGTGCCAGTAGTATGGAGAACTACAATGAGCAGTTCTTC. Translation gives CASSMENYNEQFF.